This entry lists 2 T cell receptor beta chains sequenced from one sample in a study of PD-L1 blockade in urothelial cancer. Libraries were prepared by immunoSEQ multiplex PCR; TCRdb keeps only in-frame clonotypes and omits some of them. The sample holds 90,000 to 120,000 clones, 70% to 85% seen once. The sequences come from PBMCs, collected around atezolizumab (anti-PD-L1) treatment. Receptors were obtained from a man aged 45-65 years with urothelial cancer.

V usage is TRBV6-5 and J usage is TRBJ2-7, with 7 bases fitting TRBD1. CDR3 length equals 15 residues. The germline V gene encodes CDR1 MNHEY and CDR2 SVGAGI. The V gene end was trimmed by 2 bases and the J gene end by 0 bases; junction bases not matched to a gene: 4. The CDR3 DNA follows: TGTGCCAGCAGTTACCCGACAGGGAGCTCCTACGAGCAGTACTTC. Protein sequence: CASSYPTGSSYEQYF.

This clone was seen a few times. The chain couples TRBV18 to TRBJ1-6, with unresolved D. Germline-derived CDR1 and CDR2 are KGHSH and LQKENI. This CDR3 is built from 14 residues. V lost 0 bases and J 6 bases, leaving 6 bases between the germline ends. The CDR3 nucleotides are TGTGCCAGCTCACCACCGGCCAGTAATTCACCCCTCCACTTT. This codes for CASSPPASNSPLHF.